The sequence of this T cell receptor (beta chain) was determined in a study of T cells in Graves' hyperthyroidism and ophthalmopathy. This clonotype occurred once. Amplified TCR beta CDR3 regions came from RNA transcripts. In the first-round RT-PCR of the TCR CDR3, the HTBI primer set was used. Each CDR3 protein is one row after TCRdb ran MiXCR on the multiplex PCR reads. The table lists 400,000 to 500,000 distinct CDR3 sequences, roughly an eighth of them singletons. The CDR3 has 18 amino acids. Germline V gene sequence: CDR1 SGHTA, CDR2 FQGNSA. J lost 4 bases, V lost 4 bases, and 11 bases had no gene match.

The genes are TRBV7-2 and TRBJ2-1, with 12 bases lining up with TRBD2. The sample taken for sequencing was blood. The TCR sequence derives from a woman younger than 35 with Graves' hyperthyroidism. CDR3 protein: CASSYSSALAGGYNEQFF. The CDR3 DNA sequence: TGTGCCAGCAGCTACTCGTCGGCACTAGCGGGAGGTTACAATGAGCAGTTCTTC.